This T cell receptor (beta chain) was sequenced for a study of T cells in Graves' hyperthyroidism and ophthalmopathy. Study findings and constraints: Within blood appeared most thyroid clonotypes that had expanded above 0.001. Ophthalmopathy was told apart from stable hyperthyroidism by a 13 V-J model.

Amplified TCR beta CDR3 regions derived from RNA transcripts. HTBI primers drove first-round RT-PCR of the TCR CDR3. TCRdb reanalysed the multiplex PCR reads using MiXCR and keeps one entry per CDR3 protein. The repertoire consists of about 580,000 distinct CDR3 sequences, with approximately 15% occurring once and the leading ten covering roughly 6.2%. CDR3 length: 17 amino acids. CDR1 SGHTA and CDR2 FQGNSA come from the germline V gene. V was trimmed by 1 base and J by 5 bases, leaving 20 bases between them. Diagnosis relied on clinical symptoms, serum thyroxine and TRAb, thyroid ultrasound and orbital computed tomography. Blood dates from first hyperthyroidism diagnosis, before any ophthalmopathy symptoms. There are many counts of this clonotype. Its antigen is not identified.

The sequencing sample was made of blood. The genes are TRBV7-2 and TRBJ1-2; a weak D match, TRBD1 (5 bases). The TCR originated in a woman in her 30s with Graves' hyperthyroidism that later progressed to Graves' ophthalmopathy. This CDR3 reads CASSLEVIGEATYGYTF. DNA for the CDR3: TGTGCCAGCAGCTTAGAGGTGATAGGGGAGGCTACATATGGCTACACCTTC.